Presented here are 12 T cell receptor beta chains from one specimen sequenced in a study of blood T cells in healthy people across ages. Through a sample-barcoded 5' primer and a J-beta primer mix, a second PCR was run for about 6 to 11 cycles. TCRdb called the 5' RACE reads again in MiXCR, with one record for every CDR3 protein. This sample yields roughly 720,000 distinct CDR3 sequences, of which around half are seen a single time; approximately 40% belongs to the top ten. The material sequenced was blood. These receptors originate from an elderly man in good health.

The rearrangement joins TRBV12-3 or TRBV12-4 to TRBJ1-2; D possibly corresponds to TRBD1 (5 bases). Trimming shortened V by 6 bases and J by 1 base, and 12 bases separated the two germline ends. This CDR3 contains 14 residues. Here the CDR3 DNA reads TGTGCCAGCAGGGAGCAGGGAATTAACTATGGCTACACCTTC. Its protein is CASREQGINYGYTF.

J is TRBJ2-1 and V is TRBV7-2; TRBD2 is a possible D gene (5 bases). Trimming took 1 base from V and 6 from J, leaving 13 bases between them. This CDR3 is 15 amino acids long. CDR1 and CDR2 from the germline V gene are SGHTA and FQGNSA. The CDR3 DNA follows: TGTGCCAGCAGCTTAGGACCATCTAGCAGCAATGAGCAGTTCTTC. As protein: CASSLGPSSSNEQFF.

This clonotype occurred many times. The chain couples TRBV7-2 to TRBJ2-1; D call uncertain. This CDR3 has 13 residues. Trimming shortened V by 5 bases and J by 5 bases, and 10 bases separated the two germline ends. CDR1 is SGHTA and CDR2 is FQGNSA in the germline V gene. The CDR3 spells CASSVLRHNEQFF. The CDR3, as DNA: TGTGCCAGCAGCGTGCTCCGACACAATGAGCAGTTCTTC.

The chain recombines TRBV5-1 with TRBJ2-5, with 10 nucleotides matching TRBD1. Germline loops: CDR1 SGHRS, CDR2 YFSETQ. This CDR3 region has 15 residues. Germline trimming cut 2 bases from V and 3 bases from J; bases unmatched to any gene: 4. In DNA form, the CDR3 reads TGCGCCAGCAGCTTACACGGGACAGGGGAAGAGACCCAGTACTTC. This encodes CASSLHGTGEETQYF.

The CDR3, as DNA: TGTGCCAGCAGCTATGCTAGCGCCCGATTCGGGACCCAGTACTTC. It encodes CASSYASARFGTQYF. The J gene is TRBJ2-5, the V gene TRBV9, with D possibly matching TRBD2 (6 bases). V was clipped by 4 bases and J by 7 bases, with 20 bases between them. The CDR3 consists of 15 residues. Germline V gene sequence: CDR1 SGDLS, CDR2 YYNGEE.

J is TRBJ1-1 and V is TRBV7-2; the D is unclear. CDR3 length equals 14 residues. Per germline, CDR1 SGHTA and CDR2 FQGNSA. Between the trimmed V and J ends, which lost 6 bases and 0 bases, there was a span of 11 bases. The CDR3 coding sequence is TGTGCCAGCAGGTCGGAACGGTTGAACACTGAAGCTTTCTTT. Its protein product is CASRSERLNTEAFF.

The genes are TRBV2 and TRBJ2-3; D call uncertain. The germline V gene encodes CDR1 SNHLY and CDR2 FYNNEI. The CDR3 is made up of 12 amino acids. V lost 3 bases and J 9 bases, leaving 10 bases between the germline ends. The chain's CDR3 is CASSEGPATQYF. Written as DNA, the CDR3 is TGTGCCAGCAGTGAGGGCCCAGCCACGCAGTATTTT.

The chain employs TRBV7-8 and TRBJ2-3, with D perhaps being TRBD1 or TRBD2 (7 bases each). The germline gives CDR1 SGHVS, CDR2 FQNEAQ. This CDR3 is 15 amino acids long. The V gene lost 5 bases and the J gene lost 14 bases, with 26 bases spanning the gap. The CDR3 DNA follows: TGTGCCAGCAGCCCCGGGGAGGGGGCAGGGAGATACGCGTATTTT. This codes for CASSPGEGAGRYAYF.

The chain is built from TRBV5-1 and TRBJ2-1; 9 bases match TRBD2. Germline-derived CDR1 and CDR2 are SGHRS and YFSETQ. This CDR3 comprises 16 residues. The V segment lost 4 bases and the J segment 11 bases; nucleotides outside the gene matches: 16. The CDR3 sequence is CASSRGGGRETMKQFF. CDR3 in DNA: TGCGCCAGCAGCAGGGGCGGCGGGAGGGAAACAATGAAGCAGTTCTTC. Using reference TRBV5-1 and TRBJ2-1 for the parts outside the CDR3, the full variable domain is KAGVTQTPRYLIKTRGQQVTLSCSPISGHRSVSWYQQTPGQGLQFLFEYFSETQRNKGNFPGRFSGRQFSNSRSEMNVSTLELGDSALYLCASSRGGGRETMKQFFGPGTRLTVL.

This clonotype was counted a single time. Since a much larger clone is just one base distant, this may be a read error. The CDR3 loop reads CASSPRGAGECEQYF. The CDR3 DNA sequence: TGTGCCAGCAGCCCCCGGGGGGCGGGAGAATGCGAGCAGTACTTC. J is TRBJ2-4 and V is TRBV3-1; D may be TRBD2 (7 bases). The last part of the DNA fits TRBJ2-7 better; the J call may be wrong. The CDR3 is made up of 15 amino acids. Germline-derived CDR1 and CDR2 are LGHDT and YNNKEL (reference sequence).

This chain uses TRBV4-2 with TRBJ2-1; the match to TRBD2 covers 8 bases. This CDR3 has 15 amino acids. Germline values: CDR1 LGHNA, CDR2 YNFKEQ. The V gene end was trimmed by 3 bases and the J gene end by 5 bases; junction bases not matched to a gene: 6. The CDR3 nucleotides are TGTGCCAGCAGCCAGGTAGCGGGAACAAACAATGAGCAGTTCTTC. Its translation: CASSQVAGTNNEQFF.

The chain uses TRBV3-1 and TRBJ2-5; possible D gene TRBD2, 6 bases. The CDR3 is 11 amino acids. Trimming cost V 3 bases and J 11 bases, with 10 bases left between them. CDR1 is LGHDT, CDR2 YNNKEL, per germline (reference sequence). The CDR3 here is CASSQTRVQYF. The CDR3 nucleotides are TGTGCCAGCAGCCAGACTAGGGTGCAGTACTTC.